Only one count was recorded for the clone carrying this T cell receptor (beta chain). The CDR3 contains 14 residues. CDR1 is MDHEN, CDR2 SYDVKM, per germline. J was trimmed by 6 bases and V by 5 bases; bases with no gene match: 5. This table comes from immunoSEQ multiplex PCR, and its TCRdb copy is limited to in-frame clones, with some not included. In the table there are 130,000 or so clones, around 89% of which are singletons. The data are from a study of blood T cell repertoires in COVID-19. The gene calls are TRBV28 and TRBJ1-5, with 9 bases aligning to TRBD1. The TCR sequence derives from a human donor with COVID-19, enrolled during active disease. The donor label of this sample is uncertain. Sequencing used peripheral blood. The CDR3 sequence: CASSEGQGTQPQHF. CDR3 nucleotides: TGTGCCAGCAGTGAGGGACAGGGAACTCAGCCCCAGCATTTT.